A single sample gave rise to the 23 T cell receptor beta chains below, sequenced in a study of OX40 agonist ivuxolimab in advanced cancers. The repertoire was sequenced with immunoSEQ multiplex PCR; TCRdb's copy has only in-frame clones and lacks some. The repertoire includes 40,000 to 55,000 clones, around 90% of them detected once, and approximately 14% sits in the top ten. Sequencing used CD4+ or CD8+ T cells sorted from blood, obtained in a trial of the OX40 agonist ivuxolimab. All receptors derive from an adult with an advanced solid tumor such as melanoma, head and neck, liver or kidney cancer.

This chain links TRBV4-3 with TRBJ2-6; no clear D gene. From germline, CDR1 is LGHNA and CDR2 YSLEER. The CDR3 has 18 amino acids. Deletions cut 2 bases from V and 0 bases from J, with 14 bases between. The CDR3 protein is CASSQLFGVLSGANVLTF. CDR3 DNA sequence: TGCGCCAGCAGCCAACTATTCGGTGTTCTCTCTGGGGCCAACGTCCTGACTTTC.

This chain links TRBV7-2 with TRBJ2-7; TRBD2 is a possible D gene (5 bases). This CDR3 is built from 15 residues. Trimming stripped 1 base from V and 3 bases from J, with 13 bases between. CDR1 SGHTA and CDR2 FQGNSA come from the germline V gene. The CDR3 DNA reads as TGTGCCAGCAGCTTAGGGGCAGGAGGTCTCTACGAGCAGTACTTC. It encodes CASSLGAGGLYEQYF.

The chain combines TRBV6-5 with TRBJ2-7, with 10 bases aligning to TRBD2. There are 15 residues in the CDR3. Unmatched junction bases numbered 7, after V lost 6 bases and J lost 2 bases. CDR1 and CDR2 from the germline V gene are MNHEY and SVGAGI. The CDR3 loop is CASSPTSGKTYEQYF. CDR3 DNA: TGTGCCAGCAGCCCCACTAGCGGGAAAACCTACGAGCAGTACTTC.

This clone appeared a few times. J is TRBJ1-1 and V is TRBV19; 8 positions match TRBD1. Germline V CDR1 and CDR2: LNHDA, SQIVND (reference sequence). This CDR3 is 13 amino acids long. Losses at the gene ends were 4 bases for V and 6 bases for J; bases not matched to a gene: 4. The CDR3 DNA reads TGTGCCAGTAGTACAGGGGGCAGTGCTGAAGCTTTCTTT. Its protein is CASSTGGSAEAFF.

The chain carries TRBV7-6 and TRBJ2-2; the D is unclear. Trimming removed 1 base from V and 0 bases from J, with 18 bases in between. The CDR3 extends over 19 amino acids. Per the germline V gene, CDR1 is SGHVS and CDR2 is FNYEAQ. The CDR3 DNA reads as TGTGCCAGCAGCTTAGTTAGTACTGCCCCGACCACGAACACCGGGGAGCTGTTTTTT. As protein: CASSLVSTAPTTNTGELFF.

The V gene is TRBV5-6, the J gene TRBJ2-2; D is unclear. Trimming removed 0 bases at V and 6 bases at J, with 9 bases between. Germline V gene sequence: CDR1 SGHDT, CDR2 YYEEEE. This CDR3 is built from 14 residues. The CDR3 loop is CASSLVVSPGELFF. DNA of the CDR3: TGTGCCAGCAGCTTGGTGGTGTCCCCCGGGGAGCTGTTTTTT. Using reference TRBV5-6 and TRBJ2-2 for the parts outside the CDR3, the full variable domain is DAGVTQSPTHLIKTRGQQVTLRCSPKSGHDTVSWYQQALGQGPQFIFQYYEEEERQRGNFPDRFSGHQFPNYSSELNVNALLLGDSALYLCASSLVVSPGELFFGEGSRLTVL.

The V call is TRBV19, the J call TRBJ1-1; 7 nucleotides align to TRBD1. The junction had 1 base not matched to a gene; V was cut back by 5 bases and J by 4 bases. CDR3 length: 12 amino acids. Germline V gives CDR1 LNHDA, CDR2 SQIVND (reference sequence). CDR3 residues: CASSPGGTEAFF. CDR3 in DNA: TGTGCCAGTAGTCCAGGGGGCACTGAAGCTTTCTTT.

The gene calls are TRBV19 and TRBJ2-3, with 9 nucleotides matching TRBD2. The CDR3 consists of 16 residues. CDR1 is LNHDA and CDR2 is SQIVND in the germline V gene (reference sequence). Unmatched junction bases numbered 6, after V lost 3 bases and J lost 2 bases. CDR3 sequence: CASSIQTSGITDTQYF. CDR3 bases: TGTGCCAGTAGTATCCAGACTAGCGGAATCACAGATACGCAGTATTTT. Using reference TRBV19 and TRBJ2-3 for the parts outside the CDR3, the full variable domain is DGGITQSPKYLFRKEGQNVTLSCEQNLNHDAMYWYRQDPGQGLRLIYYSQIVNDFQKGDIAEGYSVSREKKESFPLTVTSAQKNPTAFYLCASSIQTSGITDTQYFGPGTRLTVL.

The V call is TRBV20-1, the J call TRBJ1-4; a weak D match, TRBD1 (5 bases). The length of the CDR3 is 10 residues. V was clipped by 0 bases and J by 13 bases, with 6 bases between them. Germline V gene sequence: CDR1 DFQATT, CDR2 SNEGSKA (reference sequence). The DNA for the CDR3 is TGCAGTGCTAGAGACGGGGGACTGTTTTTT. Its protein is CSARDGGLFF.

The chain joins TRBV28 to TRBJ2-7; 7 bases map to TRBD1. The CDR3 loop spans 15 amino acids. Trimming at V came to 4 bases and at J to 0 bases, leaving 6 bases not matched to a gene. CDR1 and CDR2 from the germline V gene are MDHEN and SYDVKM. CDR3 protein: CASSYRGAYSYEQYF. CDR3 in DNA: TGTGCCAGCAGTTACAGGGGCGCCTACTCCTACGAGCAGTACTTC.

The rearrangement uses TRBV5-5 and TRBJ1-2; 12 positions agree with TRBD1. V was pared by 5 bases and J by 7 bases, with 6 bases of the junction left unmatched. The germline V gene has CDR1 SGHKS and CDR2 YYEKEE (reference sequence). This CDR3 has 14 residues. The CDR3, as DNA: TGTGCCAGCAGACCCGGGACAGGGGGCGTTGGCTACACCTTC. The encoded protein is CASRPGTGGVGYTF.

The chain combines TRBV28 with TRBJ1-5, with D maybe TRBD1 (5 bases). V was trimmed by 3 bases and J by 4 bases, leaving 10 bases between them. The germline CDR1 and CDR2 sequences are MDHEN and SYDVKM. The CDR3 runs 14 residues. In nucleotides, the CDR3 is TGTGCCAGCAGTTTTCAGGGAGGGAATCAGCCCCAGCATTTT. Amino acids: CASSFQGGNQPQHF. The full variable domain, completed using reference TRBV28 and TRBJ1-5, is DVKVTQSSRYLVKRTGEKVFLECVQDMDHENMFWYRQDPGLGLRLIYFSYDVKMKEKGDIPEGYSVSREKKERFSLILESASTNQTSMYLCASSFQGGNQPQHFGDGTRLSIL.

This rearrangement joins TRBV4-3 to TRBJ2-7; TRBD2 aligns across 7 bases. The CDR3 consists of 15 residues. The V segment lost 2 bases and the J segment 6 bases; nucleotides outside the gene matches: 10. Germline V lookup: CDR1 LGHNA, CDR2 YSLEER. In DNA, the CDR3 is TGCGCCAGCAGCCAAAGTGCCAAAGCGGGGTCCGAGCAGTACTTC. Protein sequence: CASSQSAKAGSEQYF.

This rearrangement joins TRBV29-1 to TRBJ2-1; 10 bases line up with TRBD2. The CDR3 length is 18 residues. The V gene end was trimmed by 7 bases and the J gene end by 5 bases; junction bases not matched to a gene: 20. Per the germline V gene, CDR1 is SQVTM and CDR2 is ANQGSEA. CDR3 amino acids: CSAQEGGRLAGVNNEQFF. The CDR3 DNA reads TGCAGCGCCCAAGAGGGGGGGCGGCTAGCGGGAGTAAACAATGAGCAGTTCTTC.

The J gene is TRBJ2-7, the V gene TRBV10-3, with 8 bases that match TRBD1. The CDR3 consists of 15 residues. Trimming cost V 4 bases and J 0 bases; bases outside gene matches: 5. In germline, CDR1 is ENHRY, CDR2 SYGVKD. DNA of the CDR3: TGTGCCATCAGTGGCGGGACAGGAGACTCCTACGAGCAGTACTTC. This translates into CAISGGTGDSYEQYF.

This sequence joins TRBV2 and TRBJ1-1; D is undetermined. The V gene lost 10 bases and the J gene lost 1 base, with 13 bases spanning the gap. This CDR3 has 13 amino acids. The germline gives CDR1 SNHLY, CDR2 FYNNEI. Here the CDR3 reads CAKNLAGNTEAFF. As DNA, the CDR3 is TGTGCCAAAAACCTGGCGGGGAACACTGAAGCTTTCTTT.

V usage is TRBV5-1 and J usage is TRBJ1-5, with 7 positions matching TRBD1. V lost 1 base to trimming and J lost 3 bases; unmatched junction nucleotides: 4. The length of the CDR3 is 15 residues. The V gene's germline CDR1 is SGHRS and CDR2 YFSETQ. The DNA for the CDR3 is TGCGCCAGCAGCTTGTCAGGGGGGGTCAATCAGCCCCAGCATTTT. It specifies CASSLSGGVNQPQHF.

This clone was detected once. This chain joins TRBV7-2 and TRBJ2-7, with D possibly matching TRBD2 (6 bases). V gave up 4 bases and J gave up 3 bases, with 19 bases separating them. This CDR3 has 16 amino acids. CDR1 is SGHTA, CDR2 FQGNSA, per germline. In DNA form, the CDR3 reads TGTGCCAGCAGCTCCGGACTCGGCCGGACTAACTACGAGCAGTACTTC. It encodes CASSSGLGRTNYEQYF.

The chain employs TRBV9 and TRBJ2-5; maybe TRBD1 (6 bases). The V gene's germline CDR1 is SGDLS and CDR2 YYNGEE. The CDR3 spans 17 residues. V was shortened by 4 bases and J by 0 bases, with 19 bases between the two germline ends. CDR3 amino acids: CASSHNPPGADQETQYF. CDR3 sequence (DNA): TGTGCCAGCAGCCATAACCCCCCAGGGGCCGACCAAGAGACCCAGTACTTC.

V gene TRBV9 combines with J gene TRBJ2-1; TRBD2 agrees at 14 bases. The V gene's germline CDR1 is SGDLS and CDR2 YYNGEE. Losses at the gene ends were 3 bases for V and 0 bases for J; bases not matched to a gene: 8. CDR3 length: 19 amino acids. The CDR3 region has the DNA TGTGCCAGCAGCGGTGCGGGACTAGCGGGAGAAAACTCCTACAATGAGCAGTTCTTC. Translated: CASSGAGLAGENSYNEQFF.

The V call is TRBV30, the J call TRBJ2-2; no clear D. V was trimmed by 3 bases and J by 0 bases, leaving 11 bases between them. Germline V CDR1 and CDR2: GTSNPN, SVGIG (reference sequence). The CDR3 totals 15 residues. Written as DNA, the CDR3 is TGTGCCTGGAGCGGGCGGCGGACGAACACCGGGGAGCTGTTTTTT. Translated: CAWSGRRTNTGELFF.

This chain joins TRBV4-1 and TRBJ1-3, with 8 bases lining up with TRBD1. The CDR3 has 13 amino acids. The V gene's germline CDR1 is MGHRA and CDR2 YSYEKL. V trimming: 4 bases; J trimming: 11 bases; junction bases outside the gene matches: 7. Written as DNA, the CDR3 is TGCGCCAGCAGCCTTTCCCCGACAGGGGCCATATATTTT. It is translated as CASSLSPTGAIYF.

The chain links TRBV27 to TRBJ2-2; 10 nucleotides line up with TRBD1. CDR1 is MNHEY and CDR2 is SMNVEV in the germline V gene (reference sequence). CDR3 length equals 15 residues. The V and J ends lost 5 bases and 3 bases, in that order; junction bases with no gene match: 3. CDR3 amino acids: CASSPTGGYTGELFF. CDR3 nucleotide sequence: TGTGCCAGCAGTCCGACAGGGGGCTACACCGGGGAGCTGTTTTTT.